What follows are 29 T cell receptor beta chains derived from one specimen sequenced in a study of T cells after yellow fever vaccination. TCRdb processed the 5' RACE reads anew with MiXCR; each CDR3 protein has one entry. The data contain about 510,000 distinct CDR3 sequences, 21% of them singletons. Material: PBMCs, obtained about 20 days after the first yellow fever vaccination. The receptors were gathered from a man aged 18 to 35 who received the YFV17D yellow fever vaccine.

CDR3 region: CATFWTGNTGELFF. CDR3 DNA sequence: TGTGCCACCTTTTGGACAGGGAACACCGGGGAGCTGTTTTTT. This chain links TRBV6-1 with TRBJ2-2; 7 bases are a match to TRBD1. The ends lost 10 bases at V and 1 base at J; junction bases unmatched: 6. The CDR3 sequence is 14 residues long. Germline CDR1 and CDR2: MNHNS and SASEGT.

This clonotype was observed a handful of times. The CDR3 sequence: CASSQGGRVRTGELFF. CDR3 in DNA: TGTGCCAGCAGCCAAGGAGGGAGGGTGAGGACCGGGGAGCTGTTTTTT. This sequence joins TRBV3-1 and TRBJ2-2, with 7 positions matching TRBD2. This CDR3 has 16 amino acids. In germline, CDR1 is LGHDT, CDR2 YNNKEL (reference sequence). The junction had 7 bases not matched to a gene; V was cut back by 1 base and J by 5 bases.

The gene calls are TRBV29-1 and TRBJ1-1, with D unresolved. V was pared by 5 bases and J by 1 base, with 8 bases between. The germline V gene encodes CDR1 SQVTM and CDR2 ANQGSEA. The CDR3 contains 12 residues. CDR3 sequence reads: CSVTRQNTEAFF. The CDR3 DNA sequence: TGCAGCGTTACCCGTCAGAACACTGAAGCTTTCTTT.

This clonotype was found a few times. The V and J genes are TRBV12-3 or TRBV12-4 and TRBJ2-5; 7 nucleotides agree with TRBD1. CDR3 length equals 15 residues. With V trimmed by 6 bases and J by 2 bases, 9 bases remained unmatched. CDR3 residues: CASSPRDSSQETQYF. Written as DNA, the CDR3 is TGTGCCAGCAGCCCTCGGGACAGCAGTCAAGAGACCCAGTACTTC.

The V and J genes are TRBV28 and TRBJ2-7; 10 positions agree with TRBD1. With V trimmed by 7 bases and J by 2 bases, 5 bases remained unmatched. The CDR3 contains 14 residues. Germline V gives CDR1 MDHEN, CDR2 SYDVKM. The DNA of the CDR3 is TGTGCCAGCAAGGGACAGGGGCACCCCTACGAGCAGTACGTC. It specifies CASKGQGHPYEQYV.

In its sample, this clonotype was seen many times. This chain joins TRBV10-3 and TRBJ1-5; a weak D match, TRBD1 (6 bases). V lost 10 bases and J 5 bases, leaving 15 bases between the germline ends. CDR1 ENHRY and CDR2 SYGVKD come from the germline V gene. This CDR3 comprises 13 residues. This CDR3 is CATRNRADQPQHF. The CDR3 nucleotides read TGTGCCACCCGGAACAGGGCTGATCAGCCCCAGCATTTT.

This chain uses TRBV19 with TRBJ1-6; the D gene is possibly TRBD1 (5 bases). Germline V lookup: CDR1 LNHDA, CDR2 SQIVND (reference sequence). CDR3 size: 14 residues. Trimming cost V 5 bases and J 7 bases, with 12 bases left between them. The CDR3 reads CASSDHRTNSPLHF. CDR3 DNA sequence: TGTGCCAGTAGTGACCACCGGACAAATTCACCCCTCCACTTT.

This clonotype was picked up a small number of times. V and J are TRBV29-1 and TRBJ2-7, with D perhaps matching TRBD1 or TRBD2 (5 bases each). V was clipped by 6 bases and J by 3 bases, with 12 bases between them. Germline CDR1 and CDR2: SQVTM and ANQGSEA. This CDR3 contains 12 residues. Written as DNA, the CDR3 is TGCAGCGTGGGGACCAGTATCTACGAGCAGTACGTC. This codes for CSVGTSIYEQYV.

This clonotype appeared a few times. V is TRBV4-1 and J is TRBJ1-5; maybe TRBD1 (5 bases). The CDR3 is made up of 17 amino acids. The germline V gene encodes CDR1 MGHRA and CDR2 YSYEKL. The ends were cut back, 4 bases at V and 1 base at J, with 17 bases in the middle. The CDR3 loop reads CASSPLAGEMSNQPQHF. Written as DNA, the CDR3 is TGCGCCAGCAGCCCTCTCGCGGGGGAAATGAGCAATCAGCCCCAGCATTTT.

This clonotype was counted only a few times. The chain recombines TRBV7-2 with TRBJ2-5; 9 nucleotides line up with TRBD2. V lost 5 bases and J lost 5; bases outside the gene matches: 6. The CDR3 totals 14 residues. The V gene's germline CDR1 is SGHTA and CDR2 FQGNSA. Written as DNA, the CDR3 is TGTGCCAGCAGCCCGAGCGGGGGGTGGGAGACCCAGTACTTC. As protein: CASSPSGGWETQYF.

This clonotype appeared a few times. This chain connects TRBV4-3 to TRBJ2-5, with TRBD1 identical over 11 bases. The CDR3 is 15 residues long. Germline lookup yields CDR1 LGHNA and CDR2 YSLEER. Trimming removed 4 bases from V and 5 bases from J; junction bases left unmatched: 6. The CDR3 coding sequence is TGCGCCAGCAGCCCGCAATGGACAGGGGGCGAGACCCAGTACTTC. This codes for CASSPQWTGGETQYF.

V usage is TRBV4-2 and J usage is TRBJ2-5; no definite D call. This CDR3 spans 14 amino acids. Germline CDR1 is LGHNA and CDR2 is YNFKEQ. V lost 0 bases to trimming and J lost 0 bases, with 5 bases between them. This CDR3 is CASSQDGYQETQYF. The CDR3 DNA follows: TGTGCCAGCAGCCAAGATGGCTACCAAGAGACCCAGTACTTC.

This clonotype was counted only a few times. This sequence joins TRBV12-3 or TRBV12-4 and TRBJ1-1; possible D gene TRBD1, 6 bases. This CDR3 comprises 12 residues. Trimming left V 7 bases short and J 5 bases short, with 11 bases between. CDR3 protein: CASTLRGTEAFF. The DNA for the CDR3 is TGTGCCAGCACCTTGAGGGGGACTGAAGCTTTCTTT.

CDR3 sequence reads: CATSDLKRGGLGEQFF. The CDR3 coding sequence is TGTGCCACCAGTGATTTGAAGCGGGGGGGCCTTGGTGAGCAGTTCTTC. The chain is built from TRBV24-1 and TRBJ2-1; 10 bases map to TRBD2. V trimming: 0 bases; J trimming: 9 bases; junction bases outside the gene matches: 7. The germline V gene has CDR1 KGHDR and CDR2 SFDVKD. The CDR3 contains 16 residues.

This sequence joins TRBV5-4 and TRBJ2-4, with 7 bases matching TRBD1. Germline lookup yields CDR1 SGHNT and CDR2 YYREEE (reference sequence). With 0 bases clipped from V and 9 bases from J, the junction kept 9 bases outside the gene matches. This CDR3 comprises 15 residues. The DNA of the CDR3 is TGTGCCAGCAGCTTGGGACAGGGCGAATCGGGCATTCAGTACTTC. The encoded protein is CASSLGQGESGIQYF.

The V gene is TRBV6-2 or TRBV6-3, the J gene TRBJ2-7; TRBD2 agrees at 8 bases. Germline CDR1 MNHEY, CDR2 SVGEGT. Trimming cost V 5 bases and J 0 bases; bases outside gene matches: 9. The CDR3 runs to 16 residues. CDR3 DNA sequence: TGTGCCAGCAGTGCTAACAGCGGGGGTAGCTCCTACGAGCAGTACGTC. Its protein product is CASSANSGGSSYEQYV.

This clonotype was observed a few times. The CDR3 loop is CASSENGPGRGNSPLHF. The CDR3 region has the DNA TGTGCCAGCAGTGAAAACGGGCCGGGCAGGGGGAATTCACCCCTCCACTTT. The genes are TRBV2 and TRBJ1-6, with 7 bases identical to TRBD1. From germline, CDR1 is SNHLY and CDR2 FYNNEI. CDR3 length equals 17 residues. V trimming: 2 bases; J trimming: 7 bases; junction bases outside the gene matches: 11.

This clonotype came up a few times. The chain recombines TRBV7-9 with TRBJ2-5; D is possibly TRBD2 (5 bases). The V end lost 4 bases, the J end lost 0 bases, and 12 bases lay between the germline ends. Germline V lookup: CDR1 SEHNR, CDR2 FQNEAQ (reference sequence). The CDR3 sequence is 15 residues long. DNA for the CDR3: TGTGCCAGCAGCTCCCCTGACGGGGACCAAGAGACCCAGTACTTC. It is translated as CASSSPDGDQETQYF.

The chain joins TRBV4-1 to TRBJ2-3; maybe TRBD2 (7 bases). V dropped 0 bases and J dropped 2 bases, with 9 bases sitting between them. CDR1 and CDR2 (germline): MGHRA, YSYEKL. The CDR3 length is 15 residues. The CDR3 is CASSQDAGATDTQYF. CDR3 in DNA: TGCGCCAGCAGCCAAGATGCGGGGGCCACAGATACGCAGTATTTT.

This clonotype occurred a few times. The gene calls are TRBV7-8 and TRBJ1-5, with no clear D. The CDR3 contains 15 residues. Germline values: CDR1 SGHVS, CDR2 FQNEAQ. Trimming shortened V by 5 bases and J by 9 bases, and 20 bases separated the two germline ends. The CDR3 loop reads CASSQPRGPKGPQHF. The CDR3 DNA follows: TGTGCCAGCAGCCAACCCCGCGGTCCCAAGGGGCCCCAGCATTTT.

The chain employs TRBV29-1 and TRBJ2-1; no definite D call. Trimming stripped 4 bases from V and 7 bases from J, with 8 bases between. Per the germline V gene, CDR1 is SQVTM and CDR2 is ANQGSEA. The CDR3 is made up of 11 amino acids. As DNA, the CDR3 is TGCAGCGTTGTCCCCGATAATGAGCAGTTCTTC. It encodes CSVVPDNEQFF.

The chain combines TRBV4-1 with TRBJ2-3; D perhaps matches TRBD2 (5 bases). This CDR3 contains 17 residues. Germline V gene sequence: CDR1 MGHRA, CDR2 YSYEKL. Trimming removed 4 bases at V and 2 bases at J, with 19 bases between. The CDR3 protein is CASSLSLPPGYTDTQYF. The CDR3 DNA sequence: TGCGCCAGCAGCCTCTCCCTGCCCCCGGGGTACACAGATACGCAGTATTTT.

This clonotype came up a few times. The CDR3 nucleotides read TGCGCCAGCAGCTTGCCAGGTCAAGAGACCCAGTACTTC. It encodes CASSLPGQETQYF. This chain joins TRBV5-1 and TRBJ2-5; no definite D call. V shed 1 base and J shed 2 bases, with 6 bases lying between them. Germline CDR1 reads SGHRS; CDR2 reads YFSETQ. The CDR3 sequence is 13 residues long.

This clonotype was found a few times. This chain uses TRBV5-1 with TRBJ1-1, with D unclear. The CDR3 consists of 15 residues. Trimming stripped 2 bases from V and 1 base from J, with 12 bases between. Germline V gene lookup returns CDR1 SGHRS and CDR2 YFSETQ. CDR3 sequence: CASSLAPEGNTEAFF. The DNA of the CDR3 is TGCGCCAGCAGCTTAGCGCCGGAGGGGAACACTGAAGCTTTCTTT.

V gene TRBV5-1 combines with J gene TRBJ2-5; a weak D match, TRBD1 (7 bases). CDR3 size: 16 residues. Germline assignment: CDR1 SGHRS and CDR2 YFSETQ. Trimming left V 0 bases short and J 4 bases short, with 16 bases between. CDR3 sequence reads: CASSLVEGAVRETQYF. The CDR3 DNA reads as TGCGCCAGCAGCTTGGTGGAGGGGGCGGTGAGAGAGACCCAGTACTTC.

This clonotype was detected a few times. This rearrangement joins TRBV5-1 to TRBJ2-3; 7 bases match TRBD1. The CDR3 runs to 15 residues. Looked up from germline, CDR1 is SGHRS and CDR2 is YFSETQ. V was pared by 1 base and J by 3 bases, with 5 bases of the junction left unmatched. In DNA, the CDR3 is TGCGCCAGCAGCTTGTCCCAGGGGGTGACAGATACGCAGTATTTT. Translating gives CASSLSQGVTDTQYF.

This sequence joins TRBV6-2 or TRBV6-3 and TRBJ2-7; D may be TRBD1 (6 bases). Per the germline V gene, CDR1 is MNHEY and CDR2 is SVGEGT. The V gene lost 6 bases and the J gene lost 4 bases, with 25 bases spanning the gap. This CDR3 spans 17 amino acids. The CDR3 loop reads CASSLLLQTGLNYEQYF. In nucleotides, the CDR3 is TGTGCCAGCAGCCTCCTCCTACAGACAGGACTTAATTACGAGCAGTACTTC.

This clonotype was observed many times. This chain links TRBV5-1 with TRBJ2-1; D not certain. CDR1 and CDR2 (germline): SGHRS, YFSETQ. This CDR3 spans 13 amino acids. The V end was cut by 0 bases, the J end by 7 bases, with 8 bases between. Here the CDR3 reads CASSLAEPNEQFF. CDR3 DNA sequence: TGCGCCAGCAGCTTGGCCGAACCTAATGAGCAGTTCTTC.

This clonotype has more than one count but fewer than ten. The rearrangement links TRBV6-2 or TRBV6-3 to TRBJ1-1, with 7 bases lining up with TRBD1. CDR3 length: 13 amino acids. Germline-derived CDR1 and CDR2 are MNHEY and SVGEGT. The V segment lost 6 bases and the J segment 4 bases; nucleotides outside the gene matches: 5. The DNA of the CDR3 is TGTGCCAGCAGCAGGGACAGCAGCACTGAAGCTTTCTTT. This gives the protein CASSRDSSTEAFF.